This entry features one T cell receptor (beta chain) sequence. The data derive from a study of T cell responses to AZD1222 COVID-19 vaccine. Data came from immunoSEQ multiplex PCR; TCRdb stores just in-frame clones and leaves some out. The sample includes approximately 88,000 clones, about nine tenths of them seen just once. CDR3 size: 15 residues. The germline V gene encodes CDR1 SNHLY and CDR2 FYNNEI. The V gene lost 8 bases and the J gene lost 5 bases, with 21 bases spanning the gap. This sequence originates from an adult who received the AZD1222 COVID-19 vaccine. The sequencing used peripheral blood, collected 28 days after the second AZD1222 dose. The V call is TRBV2, the J call TRBJ1-1; TRBD1 is a possible D gene (5 bases). The CDR3 loop is CASRTGAGRWTEAFF. CDR3 in DNA: TGTGCCAGCCGTACCGGGGCCGGGCGTTGGACTGAAGCTTTCTTT.